These 28 T cell receptor beta chains were all obtained from the same sample, sequenced in a study of control samples from healthy donors and cancer patients. TCRdb's copy holds only in-frame clones and misses some; the assay was immunoSEQ multiplex PCR. Here the sample spans 95,000 to 150,000 clones, 80% to 95% being singletons. The source material was blood. These receptors originate from a woman aged 18-35 years in good health.

The gene calls are TRBV5-8 and TRBJ1-2, with TRBD1 identical over 8 bases. V shed 4 bases, J shed 13 bases, and the junction held 9 bases outside the gene matches. Germline CDR1 is SGHTS and CDR2 is YDEGEE. The CDR3 sequence is 12 residues long. This CDR3 reads CASSPEDRVFTF. CDR3 coding DNA: TGTGCCAGCAGCCCAGAGGACAGGGTTTTCACCTTC.

The chain joins TRBV3-1 (or the pseudogene TRBV3-2) to TRBJ1-3; no clear D. V dropped 0 bases and J dropped 0 bases, with 6 bases sitting between them. The CDR3 is 15 residues long. CDR1 is LGHDT and CDR2 is YNNKEL in the germline V gene (reference sequence). This CDR3 reads CASSQENSSGNTIYF. In nucleotides, the CDR3 is TGTGCCAGCAGCCAAGAAAACAGCTCTGGAAACACCATATATTTT.

This chain uses TRBV7-2 with TRBJ2-3; TRBD1 is a possible D gene (7 bases). V shed 5 bases and J shed 0 bases, with 18 bases lying between them. The CDR3 runs 17 residues. The germline gives CDR1 SGHTA, CDR2 FQGNSA. CDR3 coding DNA: TGTGCCAGCAGCCAATTGGAGGGGGCCCTTAGCACAGATACGCAGTATTTT. Its protein product is CASSQLEGALSTDTQYF.

The chain employs TRBV7-9 and TRBJ1-1; D not certain. V was pared by 5 bases and J by 5 bases, with 12 bases between. Germline loops: CDR1 SEHNR, CDR2 FQNEAQ (reference sequence). The CDR3 spans 13 residues. Here the CDR3 DNA reads TGTGCCAGCAGCCCCGAAGTCGGGACTGAAGCTTTCTTT. Protein product: CASSPEVGTEAFF.

This clone has only a few counts. J is TRBJ2-7 and V is TRBV4-3, with TRBD2 identical over 13 bases. Trimming at V came to 4 bases and at J to 0 bases, leaving 15 bases not matched to a gene. Germline V gene lookup returns CDR1 LGHNA and CDR2 YSLEER. The CDR3 loop spans 20 amino acids. The CDR3 reads CASSLLAGGRGLGNSYEQYF. The CDR3 DNA reads TGCGCCAGCAGCCTACTAGCGGGAGGGAGGGGTTTGGGGAACTCCTACGAGCAGTACTTC.

This chain links TRBV27 with TRBJ2-2; tentatively, D is TRBD1 (6 bases). Trimming stripped 4 bases from V and 5 bases from J, with 14 bases between. CDR1 is MNHEY, CDR2 SMNVEV, per germline (reference sequence). The CDR3 is made up of 15 amino acids. The CDR3 sequence is CASSSATGATGELFF. As DNA, the CDR3 is TGTGCCAGCAGTTCCGCGACAGGCGCGACCGGGGAGCTGTTTTTT.

The chain links TRBV28 to TRBJ2-3; 11 bases agree with TRBD2. The CDR3 contains 19 residues. The trim removed 5 bases at V and 1 base at J, leaving 14 bases unmatched. Germline CDR1 is MDHEN and CDR2 is SYDVKM. CDR3 region: CASSPYTSGSPRGTDTQYF. In DNA, the CDR3 is TGTGCCAGCAGTCCGTATACTAGCGGGAGTCCGAGGGGCACAGATACGCAGTATTTT.

The chain links TRBV5-1 to TRBJ1-2, with D perhaps TRBD1 (5 bases). Germline V lookup: CDR1 SGHRS, CDR2 YFSETQ. The CDR3 sequence is 18 residues long. V was pared by 0 bases and J by 0 bases, with 18 bases between. CDR3 region: CASSLGAVGAHSNYGYTF. DNA for the CDR3: TGCGCCAGCAGCTTGGGCGCGGTAGGGGCTCATTCTAACTATGGCTACACCTTC.

CDR3 in amino acids: CASSLGVGQGNTIYF. Written as DNA, the CDR3 is TGTGCCAGCAGCTTAGGAGTGGGACAGGGAAACACCATATATTTT. The chain joins TRBV7-8 to TRBJ1-3; 7 nucleotides align to TRBD1. Germline CDR1 reads SGHVS; CDR2 reads FQNEAQ. The CDR3 totals 15 residues. Germline trimming cut 1 base from V and 4 bases from J; bases unmatched to any gene: 4. Full variable domain (remainder filled in from reference TRBV7-8 and TRBJ1-3): GAGVSQSPRYKVAKRGQDVALRCDPISGHVSLFWYQQALGQGPEFLTYFQNEAQLDKSGLPSDRFFAERPEGSVSTLKIQRTQQEDSAVYLCASSLGVGQGNTIYFGEGSWLTVV.

In the case of this clone: The sample contains more than one DNA sequence encoding this CDR3. The rearrangement joins TRBV5-1 to TRBJ1-1, with D perhaps TRBD1 (5 bases). Trimming left V 0 bases short and J 6 bases short, with 12 bases between. Germline V CDR1 and CDR2: SGHRS, YFSETQ. The CDR3 has 14 residues. CDR3 bases: TGCGCCAGCAGCTTGGGGGAGCAGGGTTCTGAAGCTTTCTTT. It codes for CASSLGEQGSEAFF.

The J gene is TRBJ1-6, the V gene TRBV5-4; D remains ambiguous. This CDR3 contains 15 residues. Germline CDR1 and CDR2: SGHNT and YYREEE (reference sequence). V lost 3 bases to trimming and J lost 7 bases, with 14 bases between them. CDR3 DNA: TGTGCCAGCAGCTCGGCGGTGTCTGGGAATTCACCCCTCCACTTT. Encoded protein: CASSSAVSGNSPLHF.

The chain combines TRBV9 with TRBJ2-1, with no clear D. This CDR3 is 14 amino acids long. Germline lookup yields CDR1 SGDLS and CDR2 YYNGEE. V lost 1 base and J 7 bases, leaving 12 bases between the germline ends. CDR3 sequence (DNA): TGTGCCAGCAGCGTAACGTGGGTGGGAAATGAGCAGTTCTTC. Translating it yields CASSVTWVGNEQFF.

This clone was counted a few times. Additional DNA sequences in this sample encode the identical CDR3. CDR3 residues: CASGPDRETQYF. In DNA form, the CDR3 reads TGTGCTAGTGGGCCGGACCGAGAGACCCAGTACTTC. The chain carries TRBV12-5 and TRBJ2-5, with no clear D. Per germline, CDR1 LGHNT and CDR2 FRNRAP. The CDR3 covers 12 residues. With 6 bases removed from V and 4 bases from J, the gap between germline ends came to 9 bases. The full variable domain, in which reference TRBV12-5 and TRBJ2-5 provide the parts outside the CDR3, is DARVTQTPRHKVTEMGQEVTMRCQPILGHNTVFWYRQTMMQGLELLAYFRNRAPLDDSGMPKDRFSAEMPDATLATLKIQPSEPRDSAVYFCASGPDRETQYFGPGTRLLVL.

The chain employs TRBV27 and TRBJ1-2, with 9 bases fitting TRBD1. This CDR3 spans 16 amino acids. The V gene's germline CDR1 is MNHEY and CDR2 SMNVEV (reference sequence). The V and J ends lost 8 bases and 4 bases, in that order; junction bases with no gene match: 14. CDR3 residues: CASSPGGTGWFYGYTF. CDR3 DNA: TGTGCCAGCTCCCCCGGGGGGACAGGGTGGTTCTATGGCTACACCTTC.

The J gene is TRBJ2-7, the V gene TRBV24-1; TRBD1 matches at 7 bases. The CDR3 runs 20 residues. Germline V gives CDR1 KGHDR, CDR2 SFDVKD. V was pared by 1 base and J by 3 bases, with 20 bases of the junction left unmatched. As DNA, the CDR3 is TGTGCCACCAGTGATTTTCCCCCTTTTAAGGGGGCGCGCCGCAACTACGAGCAGTACTTC. This codes for CATSDFPPFKGARRNYEQYF.

The rearrangement links TRBV19 to TRBJ2-6; perhaps TRBD2 as D (6 bases). The CDR3 has 19 residues. Germline assignment: CDR1 LNHDA and CDR2 SQIVND (reference sequence). The V gene lost 3 bases and the J gene lost 0 bases, with 18 bases spanning the gap. In nucleotides, the CDR3 is TGTGCCAGTAGTATTTATCGGGGGATTGCGAACTCTGGGGCCAACGTCCTGACTTTC. This gives the protein CASSIYRGIANSGANVLTF.

The chain couples TRBV27 to TRBJ1-1, with D unresolved. This CDR3 is 16 amino acids long. Trimming shortened V by 4 bases and J by 0 bases, and 15 bases separated the two germline ends. In germline, CDR1 is MNHEY, CDR2 SMNVEV (reference sequence). CDR3 bases: TGTGCCAGCAGTTCCTCCCGTTGGACTTTGAACACTGAAGCTTTCTTT. The encoded protein is CASSSSRWTLNTEAFF.

The gene calls are TRBV5-4 and TRBJ2-3, with 7 bases lining up with TRBD1. This CDR3 has 15 amino acids. Trimming removed 8 bases from V and 2 bases from J; junction bases left unmatched: 11. From germline, CDR1 is SGHNT and CDR2 YYREEE (reference sequence). The CDR3: CASPSTGQNTDTQYF. The CDR3 nucleotides are TGTGCCAGTCCGAGCACGGGACAGAACACAGATACGCAGTATTTT.

This chain's CDR3 is CASSGLAGGSTDTQYF. The CDR3 DNA sequence: TGTGCCAGCAGCGGACTAGCGGGGGGCAGCACAGATACGCAGTATTTT. This sequence joins TRBV5-6 and TRBJ2-3, with 14 positions matching TRBD2. The germline V gene has CDR1 SGHDT and CDR2 YYEEEE. Losses at the gene ends were 4 bases for V and 0 bases for J; bases not matched to a gene: 1. The CDR3 loop spans 16 amino acids.

This chain links TRBV6-6 with TRBJ1-4; D possibly corresponds to TRBD1 (5 bases). The germline V gene encodes CDR1 MNHNY and CDR2 SVGAGI (reference sequence). CDR3 length: 12 residues. V gave up 6 bases and J gave up 5 bases, with 7 bases separating them. Here the CDR3 DNA reads TGTGCCAGCAGGGGGCCAAATGAAAAACTGTTTTTT. Translated, it gives CASRGPNEKLFF.

The chain joins TRBV7-2 to TRBJ2-5; 8 nucleotides agree with TRBD1. CDR1 is SGHTA and CDR2 is FQGNSA in the germline V gene. The CDR3 sequence is 15 residues long. Unmatched junction bases numbered 7, after V lost 5 bases and J lost 2 bases. CDR3 in DNA: TGTGCCAGCAGCCAGGGGGCGGTCAAGCAAGAGACCCAGTACTTC. Protein sequence: CASSQGAVKQETQYF.

As to this clone: Other DNA variants within this sample encode the same CDR3. The chain uses TRBV29-1 and TRBJ1-1; no clear D. Per the germline V gene, CDR1 is SQVTM and CDR2 is ANQGSEA. This CDR3 is built from 12 residues. Trimming took off 6 bases at V and 1 base at J, with 9 bases between the two ends. The CDR3 DNA sequence: TGCAGCGTCCGGGGAGGGAACACTGAAGCTTTCTTT. Encoded protein: CSVRGGNTEAFF.

The chain links TRBV28 to TRBJ1-4; D might be TRBD1 (5 bases). CDR3 length: 19 residues. V lost 4 bases and J lost 0, with 21 bases in between. The germline V gene encodes CDR1 MDHEN and CDR2 SYDVKM. CDR3 residues: CASSSLQVLWTSTNEKLFF. CDR3 DNA: TGTGCCAGCAGTTCCCTACAGGTGCTGTGGACCTCAACTAATGAAAAACTGTTTTTT.

The genes are TRBV6-5 and TRBJ2-3, with no clear D. The CDR3 is 11 amino acids. V was cut by 4 bases and J by 6 bases, with 5 bases left in between. Germline V gives CDR1 MNHEY, CDR2 SVGAGI. The CDR3 loop reads CASSFRDTQYF. CDR3 in DNA: TGTGCCAGCAGTTTTAGGGATACGCAGTATTTT.

V gene TRBV27 combines with J gene TRBJ1-2, with 7 positions matching TRBD1. Germline V lookup: CDR1 MNHEY, CDR2 SMNVEV (reference sequence). CDR3 length equals 17 residues. Unmatched junction bases numbered 17, after V lost 5 bases and J lost 5 bases. CDR3 nucleotide sequence: TGTGCCAGCAGTCCACCCCCGGGGAGGGGGCCCTATTATGGCTACACCTTC. It translates to CASSPPPGRGPYYGYTF.

This rearrangement joins TRBV19 to TRBJ2-3, with 12 bases fitting TRBD1. The V and J ends lost 4 bases and 4 bases, in that order; junction bases with no gene match: 3. Looked up from germline, CDR1 is LNHDA and CDR2 is SQIVND (reference sequence). The CDR3 has 15 residues. CDR3 nucleotides: TGTGCCAGTAGTACCGGGACAGGGGGCCCAGATACGCAGTATTTT. Translated, it gives CASSTGTGGPDTQYF.

This clone occurred once. The chain links TRBV24-1 to TRBJ2-5; D tentatively fits TRBD1 or TRBD2 (5 bases each). CDR1 KGHDR and CDR2 SFDVKD come from the germline V gene. V dropped 7 bases and J dropped 1 base, with 9 bases sitting between them. CDR3 length equals 13 residues. In DNA form, the CDR3 reads TGTGCCACCAGCCGGGACCCCCAAGAGACCCAGTACTTC. Its translation: CATSRDPQETQYF.

The V and J genes are TRBV18 and TRBJ2-5, with D perhaps matching TRBD1 (5 bases). Germline CDR1 KGHSH, CDR2 LQKENI. CDR3 length: 15 amino acids. V lost 0 bases and J lost 4, with 12 bases in between. The chain's CDR3 is CASSPPQGRVETQYF. The CDR3 DNA reads as TGTGCCAGCTCACCACCCCAGGGAAGGGTAGAGACCCAGTACTTC.